This T cell receptor (beta chain) originates from a study of blood T cell repertoires in COVID-19. Study information: Acute and convalescent COVID-19 specimens originated in the United States, Italy and Spain. T cells, B-cell-depleted T cells, or PBMCs provided the cDNA or gDNA that served as material.

Sequencing was performed with immunoSEQ multiplex PCR; in TCRdb, only in-frame clones are kept and a portion is missing. Altogether 55,000 to 75,000 clones are present, around 77% being singletons, with the ten largest covering about 5%. Per the germline V gene, CDR1 is LGHDT and CDR2 is YNNKEL (reference sequence). Unmatched junction bases numbered 4, after V lost 8 bases and J lost 5 bases. The CDR3 has 13 residues. This sequence was found in a woman in her 70s with COVID-19, enrolled during active disease. Sequenced material: peripheral blood. The rearrangement uses TRBV3-1 (or the pseudogene TRBV3-2) and TRBJ1-2; 11 nucleotides line up with TRBD1. The CDR3 here is CASGDRGFYGYTF. The CDR3 DNA reads as TGTGCCAGCGGGGACAGGGGGTTTTATGGCTACACCTTC.